This is a list of T cell receptor beta chains from one sample in a study of T cell responses to AZD1222 COVID-19 vaccine. Clones were sequenced by immunoSEQ multiplex PCR, and TCRdb holds only the in-frame ones, with some missing. The table includes about 140,000 clones, 80% to 90% detected once. Sequenced material: peripheral blood, taken on day 0 of AZD1222 vaccination. The receptors shown here come from an adult in good health. Each CDR3 is given with its conserved first and last residue. The D gene is left open where the match is weak. Only part of the rows carry a size: once, few, many, or a class if the clone is expanded.

abundance,d_gene,v_gene,len,j_gene,CDR3aa,CDR3nt
.,.,TRBV2,11,TRBJ1-1,CATRVTTEAFF,TGTGCCACCAGGGTGACGACTGAAGCTTTCTTT
.,.,TRBV15,16,TRBJ2-4,CATSTGGSFTKNIQYF,TGTGCCACCAGCACTGGCGGCAGTTTCACCAAAAACATTCAGTACTTC
.,.,TRBV11-3,16,TRBJ1-5,CASSFGGGRSNQPQHF,TGTGCCAGCAGCTTTGGGGGGGGGCGAAGCAATCAGCCCCAGCATTTT
.,.,TRBV12-3/TRBV12-4,13,TRBJ1-5,CASSMDGYQPQHF,TGTGCCAGCAGTATGGACGGTTATCAGCCCCAGCATTTT
.,.,TRBV15,14,TRBJ1-2,CATSRTATNYGYTF,TGTGCCACCAGCAGGACGGCGACTAACTATGGCTACACCTTC
.,TRBD1,TRBV28,15,TRBJ1-2,CASSATRGQGYGYTF,TGTGCCAGCAGCGCTACCCGGGGACAGGGGTATGGCTACACCTTC
.,TRBD2,TRBV3-1/TRBV3-2,14,TRBJ2-7,CASSQAVSGGLQYF,TGTGCCAGCAGCCAAGCTGTGTCGGGAGGACTTCAGTACTTC
.,TRBD2,TRBV27,18,TRBJ2-5,CASSPLRYSGGVQETQYF,TGTGCCAGCAGCCCCCTCAGGTATAGCGGGGGAGTCCAAGAGACCCAGTACTTC
once,.,TRBV29-1,14,TRBJ2-1,CSVETWHSYNEQFF,TGCAGCGTTGAAACGTGGCACTCCTACAATGAGCAGTTCTTC
.,TRBD1,TRBV18,16,TRBJ1-2,CASSPGQGAFNYGYTF,TGTGCCAGCTCCCCGGGACAGGGGGCTTTTAACTATGGCTACACCTTC
.,TRBD1,TRBV4-1,16,TRBJ1-6,CASSPRVGTVNSPLHF,TGCGCCAGCAGCCCCAGAGTTGGGACAGTTAATTCACCCCTCCACTTT
.,.,TRBV7-2,15,TRBJ2-3,CASSPQGLTTDTQYF,TGTGCCAGCAGCCCTCAGGGTCTCACCACAGATACGCAGTATTTT
.,.,TRBV5-4,15,TRBJ1-1,CASSLTQGMNTEAFF,TGTGCCAGCAGCTTAACCCAGGGGATGAACACTGAAGCTTTCTTT
once,TRBD2,TRBV6-6,14,TRBJ2-7,CASSYTSGSYEQYF,TGTGCCAGCAGTTATACTAGCGGCTCCTACGAGCAGTACTTC
.,.,TRBV12-3/TRBV12-4,13,TRBJ1-5,CASRGWSNQPQHF,TGTGCCAGCAGAGGGTGGAGCAATCAGCCCCAGCATTTT
.,TRBD2,TRBV19,14,TRBJ2-1,CASSPLIRGDEQFF,TGTGCCAGTAGTCCGCTGATTCGGGGGGATGAGCAGTTCTTC
.,.,TRBV28,13,TRBJ1-5,CASSTGSEQPQHF,TGTGCCAGCAGTACAGGGTCGGAGCAGCCCCAGCATTTT
.,.,TRBV19,13,TRBJ1-1,CASRQGGSTEAFF,TGTGCCAGTAGACAGGGAGGTTCGACTGAAGCTTTCTTT
.,.,TRBV5-1,14,TRBJ2-7,CASSLGDFIYEQYF,TGCGCCAGCAGCCTGGGGGACTTTATCTACGAGCAGTACTTC
.,.,TRBV18,12,TRBJ2-3,CASSRGDDTQYF,TGTGCCAGCTCACGGGGGGACGATACGCAGTATTTT
.,.,TRBV20-1,13,TRBJ1-5,CSASQEGSQPQHF,TGCAGTGCTAGTCAAGAGGGGTCCCAGCCCCAGCATTTT
once,.,TRBV5-1,17,TRBJ1-2,CASSLAGGQGMNYGYTF,TGCGCCAGCAGCTTGGCCGGGGGGCAGGGAATGAACTATGGCTACACCTTC
.,.,TRBV12-3/TRBV12-4,11,TRBJ2-3,CASSQRDTQYF,TGTGCCAGCAGCCAAAGAGATACGCAGTATTTT
.,.,TRBV18,14,TRBJ1-2,CASRPPERNYGYTF,TGTGCCAGCCGTCCGCCGGAGCGCAACTATGGCTACACCTTC
.,.,TRBV9,16,TRBJ2-3,CASSVAVWPSTDTQYF,TGTGCCAGCAGCGTGGCGGTGTGGCCGAGCACAGATACGCAGTATTTT
.,.,TRBV2,14,TRBJ1-4,CASIKGGTNEKLFF,TGTGCCAGCATAAAGGGAGGGACTAATGAAAAACTGTTTTTT
.,TRBD1,TRBV20-1,14,TRBJ1-4,CSASWGQGNEKLFF,TGCAGTGCTAGTTGGGGACAGGGTAACGAAAAACTGTTTTTT
.,TRBD2,TRBV5-1,18,TRBJ2-5,CASSSGLAGLGVRETQYF,TGCGCCAGCAGCTCCGGACTAGCGGGGTTAGGAGTAAGGGAGACCCAGTACTTC
.,.,TRBV9,14,TRBJ2-1,CASSVAPSGNEQFF,TGTGCCAGCAGCGTAGCTCCAAGCGGCAATGAGCAGTTCTTC
.,.,TRBV28,15,TRBJ1-1,CASSLFRAMNTEAFF,TGTGCCAGCAGTTTATTCAGGGCCATGAACACTGAAGCTTTCTTT
.,.,TRBV29-1,13,TRBJ2-3,CSVEGESTDTQYF,TGCAGCGTTGAAGGCGAGAGCACAGATACGCAGTATTTT
once,.,TRBV12-3/TRBV12-4,12,TRBJ2-3,CASSPPRVAQYF,TGTGCCAGCAGCCCCCCCAGGGTGGCGCAGTATTTT
.,.,TRBV9,13,TRBJ1-2,CASSVGDRSGYTF,TGTGCCAGCAGCGTAGGAGACAGGAGTGGCTACACCTTC
.,.,TRBV30,15,TRBJ1-6,CAWSVGSSYNSPLHF,TGTGCCTGGAGTGTGGGGAGCTCCTATAATTCACCCCTCCACTTT
.,TRBD1,TRBV4-1,16,TRBJ1-5,CASSQGTGLGNQPQHF,TGCGCCAGCAGCCAAGGGACAGGATTGGGCAATCAGCCCCAGCATTTT
few,.,TRBV12-5,13,TRBJ1-1,CASGLDRETEAFF,TGTGCTAGTGGTTTGGACAGGGAGACTGAAGCTTTCTTT
.,.,TRBV6-5,13,TRBJ1-5,CASSLDGETTQHF,TGTGCCAGCAGCTTAGACGGGGAAACAACCCAGCATTTT
.,.,TRBV24-1,13,TRBJ1-2,CATSEAREGGYTF,TGTGCCACCAGTGAGGCCCGGGAGGGGGGCTACACCTTC
.,.,TRBV10-1,15,TRBJ1-1,CASSPDRTIPNEAFF,TGCGCCAGCAGTCCCGACAGGACGATACCCAATGAAGCTTTCTTT
.,.,TRBV27,13,TRBJ2-7,CASSLSTGYEQYF,TGTGCCAGCAGTTTATCGACCGGGTACGAGCAGTACTTC
.,.,TRBV5-6,13,TRBJ1-3,CASSSFSGNTIYF,TGTGCCAGCAGCTCTTTCTCTGGAAACACCATATATTTT
once,TRBD1,TRBV4-1,16,TRBJ2-7,CASSHSAGTGTWEQYF,TGCGCCAGCAGCCACTCTGCCGGGACAGGGACGTGGGAGCAGTACTTC
.,.,TRBV7-8,13,TRBJ1-5,CASSTGPAQPQHF,TGTGCCAGCAGCACAGGGCCGGCACAGCCCCAGCATTTT
.,TRBD1,TRBV29-1,13,TRBJ1-5,CSGGQGYGQPQHF,TGCAGCGGTGGACAGGGGTACGGTCAGCCCCAGCATTTT
.,.,TRBV7-9,13,TRBJ1-5,CASSGRGRQPQHF,TGTGCCAGCAGCGGCAGAGGGAGGCAGCCCCAGCATTTT
.,.,TRBV11-3,12,TRBJ2-1,CASSLDDDEQFF,TGTGCCAGCAGCTTAGATGACGATGAGCAGTTCTTC
.,.,TRBV24-1,15,TRBJ2-5,CATSDPRTDQETQYF,TGTGCCACCAGTGATCCCCGGACCGACCAAGAGACCCAGTACTTC
.,.,TRBV29-1,12,TRBJ1-1,CSGGTPNTEAFF,TGCAGCGGCGGGACACCTAACACTGAAGCTTTCTTT
.,.,TRBV7-9,16,TRBJ2-3,CASSLLPQVPVGTQYF,TGTGCCAGCAGCTTACTTCCACAGGTTCCTGTCGGTACGCAGTATTTT
.,.,TRBV27,14,TRBJ1-1,CASSLSMRGYEAFF,TGTGCCAGCAGTTTATCGATGAGGGGGTATGAAGCTTTCTTT